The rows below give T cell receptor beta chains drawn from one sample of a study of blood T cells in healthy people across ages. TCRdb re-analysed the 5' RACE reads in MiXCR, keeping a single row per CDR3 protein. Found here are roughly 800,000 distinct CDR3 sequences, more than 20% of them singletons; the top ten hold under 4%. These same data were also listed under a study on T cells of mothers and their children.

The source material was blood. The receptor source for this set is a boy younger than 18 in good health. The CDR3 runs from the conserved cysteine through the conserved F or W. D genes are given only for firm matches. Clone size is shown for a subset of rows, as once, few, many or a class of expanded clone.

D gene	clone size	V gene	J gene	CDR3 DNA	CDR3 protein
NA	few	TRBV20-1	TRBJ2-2	TGCAGTGCTAGACGCTCGAGACTAGGAGCCGGGGAGCTGTTTTTT	CSARRSRLGAGELFF
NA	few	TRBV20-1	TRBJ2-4	TGCAGTGCTAGAAGAGCGGGTCTAGCCAAAAACATTCAGTACTTC	CSARRAGLAKNIQYF
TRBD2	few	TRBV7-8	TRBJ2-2	TGTGCCAGCAGCACCCGGGAGGGGAACGCCGGGGAGCTGTTTTTT	CASSTREGNAGELFF
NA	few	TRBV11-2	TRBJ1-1	TGTGCCAGCAGCCCAGGGCAGGCTGAAGCTTTCTTT	CASSPGQAEAFF
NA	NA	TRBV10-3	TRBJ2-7	TGTGCCGTCAGGCCAGCTCTGAGCTCCTACGAGCAGTACTTC	CAVRPALSSYEQYF
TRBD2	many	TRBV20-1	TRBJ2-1	TGCAGTGCTTCGGACGAAACCGGGACTAATACCTACAATGAGCAGTTCTTC	CSASDETGTNTYNEQFF
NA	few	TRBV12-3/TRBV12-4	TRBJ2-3	TGTGCCAGCAGGCGCCACGGGGATCCTAGCACAGATACGCAGTATTTT	CASRRHGDPSTDTQYF
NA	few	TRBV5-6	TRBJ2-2	TGTGCCAGCAATTATGGCGCGAACACCGGGGAGCTGTTTTTT	CASNYGANTGELFF
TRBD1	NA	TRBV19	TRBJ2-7	TGTGCCAGTACTCAGACAGGGGCCTCCTACGAGCAGTACTTC	CASTQTGASYEQYF
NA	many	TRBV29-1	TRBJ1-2	TGCAGCGTTGATGTCAGGGATTTGAACTATGGCTACACCTTC	CSVDVRDLNYGYTF
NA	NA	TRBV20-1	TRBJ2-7	TGCAGTGCTAGTCCCCGGGACCCAGCTTATTACGAGCAGTACTTC	CSASPRDPAYYEQYF
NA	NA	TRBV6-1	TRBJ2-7	TGTGCCAGCAGTGCGCAAGAGGACGGGACTTACGAGCAGTACTTC	CASSAQEDGTYEQYF
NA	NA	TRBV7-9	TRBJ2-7	TGTGCCAGCAGCCATCCGGACAGTACCTACGAGCAGTACTTC	CASSHPDSTYEQYF
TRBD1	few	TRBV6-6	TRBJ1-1	TGTGCCAGCAGTTACCCCCCAGGACAGGGGGGAAAAGAAGCTTTCTTT	CASSYPPGQGGKEAFF
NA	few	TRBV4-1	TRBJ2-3	TGCGCCAGCAGCCAAGTTCAGAGCTCGGGTGATACGCAGTATTTT	CASSQVQSSGDTQYF
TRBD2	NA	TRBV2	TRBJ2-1	TGTGCCAGCAGCCCGGGACTAGCGGTACTCAATGAGCAGTTCTTC	CASSPGLAVLNEQFF
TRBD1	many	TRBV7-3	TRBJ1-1	TGTGCCAGCAGCTTAATTACGGGACAGGGGGGGTCTGAAGCTTTCTTT	CASSLITGQGGSEAFF
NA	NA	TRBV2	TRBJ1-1	TGCGCCACCGACCCCCGGACCACTGAAGCTTTCTTT	CATDPRTTEAFF
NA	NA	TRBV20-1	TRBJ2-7	TGCAGTGTCGCCCCGGGACTGGGGACGGGCGAGCAGTACTTC	CSVAPGLGTGEQYF
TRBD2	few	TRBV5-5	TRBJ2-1	TGTGCCAGCAGCGAAGCTAGCGGGGGGGCCCTGAATGAGCAGTTCTTC	CASSEASGGALNEQFF
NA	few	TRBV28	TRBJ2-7	TGTGCCAGCAGTTTCATTTCAGGGTATTCCTACGAGCAGTACTTC	CASSFISGYSYEQYF
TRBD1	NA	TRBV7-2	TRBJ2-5	TGTGCCAGCAGCTTACCGACAGGGGGAACGGAGACCCAGTACTTC	CASSLPTGGTETQYF
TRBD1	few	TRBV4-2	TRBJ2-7	TGTGCCAGCAGCCAAGAAATAGCAGGGGGATTAAACACCTACGAGCAGTACTTC	CASSQEIAGGLNTYEQYF
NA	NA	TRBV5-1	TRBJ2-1	TGCGCCAGCAGCTTGGTTGGTACCGGGACACCCTCCTACAATGAGCAGTTCTTC	CASSLVGTGTPSYNEQFF
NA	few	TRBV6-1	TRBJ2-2	TGTGCCAGCAGTGAAGGGAGCCTCACCGGGGAGCTGTTTTTT	CASSEGSLTGELFF
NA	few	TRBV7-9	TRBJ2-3	TGTGCCAGCAGCTTAGTTAAAAGCACAGATACGCAGTATTTT	CASSLVKSTDTQYF
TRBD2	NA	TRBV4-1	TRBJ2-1	TGCGCCAGCAGCCAGGCCGGGACTAGCGGATCCTACAATGAGCAGTTCTTC	CASSQAGTSGSYNEQFF
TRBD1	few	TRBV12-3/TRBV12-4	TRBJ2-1	TGTGCCAGCAGTCCCCAGGGGGTGACATACAATGAGCAGTTCTTC	CASSPQGVTYNEQFF
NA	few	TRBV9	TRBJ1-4	TGTGCCAGCAGCGTAGGCGGGTTAACTAATGAAAAACTGTTTTTT	CASSVGGLTNEKLFF
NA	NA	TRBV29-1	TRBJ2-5	TGCAGCGTTCGGAGTTACGAGACCCAGTACTTC	CSVRSYETQYF
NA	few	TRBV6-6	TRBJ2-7	TGTGCCAGCAGTTACTCGGGAGGGGGGGCGTCCTACGAGCAGTACTTC	CASSYSGGGASYEQYF
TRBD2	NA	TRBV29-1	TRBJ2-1	TGCAGCGTTGAAGAGGCTAGCGGGAGGGCCTACTCCTACAATGAGCAGTTCTTC	CSVEEASGRAYSYNEQFF
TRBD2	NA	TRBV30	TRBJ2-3	TGTGCCTGGAGTGGACTAGCGTATCTATCAGATACGCAGTATTTT	CAWSGLAYLSDTQYF
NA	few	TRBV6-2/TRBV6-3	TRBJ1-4	TGTGCCAGCTGCCGACTCGGAGTAGATGAAAAACTGTTTTTT	CASCRLGVDEKLFF
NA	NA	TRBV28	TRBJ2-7	TGTGCCAGCAGAGCACGTTCCTACGAGCAGTACTTC	CASRARSYEQYF
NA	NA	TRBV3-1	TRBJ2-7	TGTGCCAGCAGCCACGGTGGGAACGAGCAGTACTTC	CASSHGGNEQYF
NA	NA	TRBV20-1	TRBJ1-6	TGCAGTGCCCAGCAGAAACGGGGCTATAATTCACCCCTCCACTTT	CSAQQKRGYNSPLHF
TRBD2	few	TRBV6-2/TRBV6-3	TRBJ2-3	TGTGCCAGCAGTTATGGTACCCGGACTAGCGGGGGCAAACTCACTAGCACAGATACGCAGTATTTT	CASSYGTRTSGGKLTSTDTQYF
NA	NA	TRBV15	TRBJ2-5	TGTGCCACCAGCAGGGGTGCGGGCGCCCAGTACTTC	CATSRGAGAQYF
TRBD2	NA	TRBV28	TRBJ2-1	TGTGCCAGCTGGGGGGGGAGCTCCTACAATGAGCAGTTCTTC	CASWGGSSYNEQFF
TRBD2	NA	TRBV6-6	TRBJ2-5	TGTGCCAGCAGAATAAAACCGGGGACTAGCGGGCGAGAGACCCAGTACTTC	CASRIKPGTSGRETQYF
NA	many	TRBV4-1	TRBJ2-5	TGCGCCAGCAGCCAAGGGTCCCCCCAAGAGACCCAGTACTTC	CASSQGSPQETQYF
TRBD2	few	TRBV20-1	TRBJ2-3	TGCAGTGCCCGAAGGACTAGCGGGGGGTCAGATACGCAGTATTTT	CSARRTSGGSDTQYF
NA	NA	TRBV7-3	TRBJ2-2	TGTGCCAGCAGCTTAGCCCCTTCCGAGGAGCTGTTTTTT	CASSLAPSEELFF
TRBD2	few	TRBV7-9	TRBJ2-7	TGTGCCAGCAGCTTGACTAGCGGGGAACCCTACTCCTACGAGCAGTACTTC	CASSLTSGEPYSYEQYF
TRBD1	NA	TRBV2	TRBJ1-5	TGTGCCAGCAGCGCGGACAGGGGGCGCAGCCAGCCCCAGCATTTT	CASSADRGRSQPQHF
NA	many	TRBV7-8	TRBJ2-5	TGTGCCAGCAGCTCTCTGGACCGCCAAGAGACCCAGTACTTC	CASSSLDRQETQYF